This TCR beta chain was captured by sequencing in a study of blood T cell repertoires in COVID-19. At the level of the study: Samples came from the United States, Italy and Spain, spanning acute and convalescent COVID-19. T cells, B-cell-depleted T cells, or PBMCs provided the cDNA or gDNA that served as material.

Germline loops: CDR1 MGHRA, CDR2 YSYEKL. Trimming pared 4 bases from V and 15 bases from J, leaving 25 bases between. This CDR3 comprises 16 residues. In the authors' methods: Amplification of reference gene primers provided the estimated nucleated cell counts. Profiling relied on immunoSEQ multiplex PCR, and the TCRdb table lists in-frame clones only, not all of them. V and J calls and clone size are those listed in that table; D and trimming were worked out from the DNA. The table lists over 85,000 clones, roughly 82% of them singletons. The source material was peripheral blood. This clonotype originated in a woman aged 60-75 years with acute or convalescent COVID-19. The chain is built from TRBV4-1 and TRBJ2-6, with D tentatively TRBD1 (6 bases). The CDR3 sequence is CASSRKPGHVKDDLTF. For the CDR3, the DNA is TGCGCCAGCAGCCGCAAACCGGGACATGTCAAGGATGACCTGACTTTC.